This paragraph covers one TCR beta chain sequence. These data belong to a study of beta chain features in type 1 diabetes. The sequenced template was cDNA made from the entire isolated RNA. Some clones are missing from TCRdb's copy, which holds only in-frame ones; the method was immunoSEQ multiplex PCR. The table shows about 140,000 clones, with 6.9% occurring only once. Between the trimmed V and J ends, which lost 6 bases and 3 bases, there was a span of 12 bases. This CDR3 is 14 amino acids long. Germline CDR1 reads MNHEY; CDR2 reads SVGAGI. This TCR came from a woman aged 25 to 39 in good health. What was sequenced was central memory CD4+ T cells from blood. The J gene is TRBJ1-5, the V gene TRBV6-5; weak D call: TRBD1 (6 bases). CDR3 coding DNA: TGTGCCAGCAGAACACAGGGCAACAATCAGCCCCAGCATTTT. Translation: CASRTQGNNQPQHF.